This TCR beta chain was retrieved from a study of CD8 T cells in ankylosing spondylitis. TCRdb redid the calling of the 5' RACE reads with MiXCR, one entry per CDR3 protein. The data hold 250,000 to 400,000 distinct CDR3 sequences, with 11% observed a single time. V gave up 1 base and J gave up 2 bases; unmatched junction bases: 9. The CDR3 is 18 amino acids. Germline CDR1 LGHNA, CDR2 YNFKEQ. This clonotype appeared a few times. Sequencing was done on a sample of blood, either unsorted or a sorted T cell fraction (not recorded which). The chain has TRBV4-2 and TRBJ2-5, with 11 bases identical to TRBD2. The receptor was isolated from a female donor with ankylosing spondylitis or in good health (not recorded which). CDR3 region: CASSQVGLAGGPQETQYF. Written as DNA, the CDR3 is TGTGCCAGCAGCCAAGTGGGCCTAGCGGGAGGTCCACAAGAGACCCAGTACTTC.